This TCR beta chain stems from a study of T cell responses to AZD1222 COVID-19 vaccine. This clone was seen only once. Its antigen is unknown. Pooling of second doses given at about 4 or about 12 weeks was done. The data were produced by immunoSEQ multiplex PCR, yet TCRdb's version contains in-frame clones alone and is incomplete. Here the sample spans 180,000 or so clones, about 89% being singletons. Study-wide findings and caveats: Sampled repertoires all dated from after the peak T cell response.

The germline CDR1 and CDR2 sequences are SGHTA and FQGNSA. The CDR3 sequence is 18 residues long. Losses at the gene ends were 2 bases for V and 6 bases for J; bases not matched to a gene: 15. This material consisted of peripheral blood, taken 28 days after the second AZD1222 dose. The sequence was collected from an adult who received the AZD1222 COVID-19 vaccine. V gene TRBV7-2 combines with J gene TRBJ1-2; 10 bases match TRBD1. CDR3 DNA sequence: TGTGCCAGCAGCTTATATACCCCATCGACAGGGGGCGGAGATGGCTACACCTTC. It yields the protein CASSLYTPSTGGGDGYTF.